This TCR beta chain is drawn from a study of long-term antiretroviral therapy in people with HIV. Across the study: The study's earliest collections predate the 2015 immediate-ART recommendation by about a decade.

Investigators performed immunoSEQ version v3.0 at survey level. Produced via immunoSEQ multiplex PCR; TCRdb's table is partial and in-frame only. The table records about 20,000 clones, around 84% of them present only once. Only United States sites treated participants with HIV. Ahead of DNA extraction, samples held 1-10 million cryopreserved PBMC each. This receptor was taken from a man in his 60s with HIV. The sample consisted of unsorted PBMCs, taken 1.3 years after starting antiretroviral therapy.

CDR3 in amino acids: CASSASYTGELFF. DNA of the CDR3: TGTGCCAGCAGTGCTAGCTACACCGGGGAGCTGTTTTTT. The V gene is TRBV5-4, the J gene TRBJ2-2, with TRBD2 as a possible D gene (5 bases). This CDR3 spans 13 amino acids. V shed 5 bases and J shed 3 bases, with 8 bases lying between them. The V gene's germline CDR1 is SGHNT and CDR2 YYREEE (reference sequence).